The 32 T cell receptor beta chains reported below all come from one sample, sequenced in a study of T cells after yellow fever vaccination. From the 5' RACE reads, TCRdb called clonotypes with MiXCR, one entry per CDR3 protein. The table lists about 180,000 distinct CDR3 sequences, 6.2% of them singletons. The sample here was CD4+ T cells sorted from PBMCs, taken on the day of the first yellow fever vaccination. The receptors stem from a man in his late teens or twenties who received the YFV17D yellow fever vaccine.

In its sample, this clonotype was seen many times. The chain has TRBV2 and TRBJ2-7, with D perhaps matching TRBD2 (6 bases). The ends were cut back, 6 bases at V and 1 base at J, with 13 bases in the middle. CDR3 length: 14 amino acids. Germline CDR1 is SNHLY and CDR2 is FYNNEI. The CDR3 loop is CASRNSGRSYEQYF. CDR3 sequence (DNA): TGTGCCAGCAGAAACAGCGGGCGGTCCTACGAGCAGTACTTC.

This clonotype was recorded many times. V usage is TRBV4-3 and J usage is TRBJ2-3; 7 bases are shared with TRBD1. Germline V lookup: CDR1 LGHNA, CDR2 YSLEER. V lost 3 bases and J lost 2; bases outside the gene matches: 5. The CDR3 contains 15 residues. The CDR3 loop reads CASSHTQGNTDTQYF. CDR3 in DNA: TGCGCCAGCAGCCACACACAGGGGAACACAGATACGCAGTATTTT.

This clonotype came up a few times. This chain links TRBV29-1 with TRBJ2-1, with D possibly matching TRBD2 (5 bases). The CDR3 length is 13 residues. V lost 4 bases, J lost 7 bases, and 14 bases lay in between. Germline lookup yields CDR1 SQVTM and CDR2 ANQGSEA. The DNA for the CDR3 is TGCAGCGTTGCCCCCCAGCCGGGGAATGAGCAGTTCTTC. Translation gives CSVAPQPGNEQFF.

The J gene is TRBJ2-5, the V gene TRBV3-1; tentatively, D is TRBD1 or TRBD2 (5 bases each). V was pared by 8 bases and J by 3 bases, with 19 bases between. The CDR3 has 15 residues. CDR1 and CDR2 (germline): LGHDT, YNNKEL (reference sequence). CDR3: CASCPYSGAEETQYF. The CDR3 region has the DNA TGTGCCAGCTGCCCATACTCCGGGGCCGAAGAGACCCAGTACTTC.

This clonotype was recorded at least ten times. V usage is TRBV5-5 and J usage is TRBJ2-3, with 7 nucleotides matching TRBD2. Germline-derived CDR1 and CDR2 are SGHKS and YYEKEE (reference sequence). CDR3 length equals 16 residues. The J segment lost 0 bases and the V segment lost 0 bases, leaving 4 bases of the junction unmatched. The CDR3 loop is CASSLGLADSTDTQYF. DNA of the CDR3: TGTGCCAGCAGCTTGGGGCTAGCGGATAGCACAGATACGCAGTATTTT.

The table lists this clonotype with many counts. The chain employs TRBV12-3 or TRBV12-4 and TRBJ2-5; 8 nucleotides match TRBD2. The ends lost 3 bases at V and 1 base at J; junction bases unmatched: 4. This CDR3 is built from 15 residues. CDR3: CASSLMSGGQETQYF. The CDR3 DNA follows: TGTGCCAGCAGTTTGATGAGCGGGGGCCAAGAGACCCAGTACTTC.

This clonotype was observed at least ten times. The genes are TRBV6-2 or TRBV6-3 and TRBJ2-1; D may be TRBD1 or TRBD2 (6 bases each). Trimming pared 7 bases from V and 4 bases from J, leaving 11 bases between. Germline V gene lookup returns CDR1 MNHEY and CDR2 SVGEGT. The CDR3 has 13 amino acids. Here the CDR3 reads CASIRGGYNEQFF. The CDR3 coding sequence is TGTGCCAGCATCAGGGGAGGTTACAATGAGCAGTTCTTC.

There are many counts of this clonotype. This chain joins TRBV4-2 and TRBJ2-1; D may correspond to TRBD1 or TRBD2 (5 bases each). The CDR3 runs to 15 residues. V was cut by 0 bases and J by 14 bases, with 20 bases left in between. Germline V CDR1 and CDR2: LGHNA, YNFKEQ. Here the CDR3 reads CASSQDEGRKKGKFF. In DNA, the CDR3 is TGTGCCAGCAGCCAAGATGAGGGGCGAAAAAAGGGCAAGTTCTTC.

CDR3: CASSLATSGGAGETQYF. The DNA for the CDR3 is TGTGCCAGCAGTCTAGCTACTAGCGGGGGGGCTGGTGAGACCCAGTACTTC. The chain uses TRBV4-2 and TRBJ2-5; 13 nucleotides agree with TRBD2. V shed 6 bases, J shed 5 bases, and the junction held 12 bases outside the gene matches. The CDR3 covers 17 residues. Germline V gene sequence: CDR1 LGHNA, CDR2 YNFKEQ.

This clonotype has just a few counts. CDR3 bases: TGTGCCAGCAGGGGACAGATGAACACTGAAGCTTTCTTT. It yields the protein CASRGQMNTEAFF. V usage is TRBV28 and J usage is TRBJ1-1; 7 nucleotides match TRBD1. CDR1 is MDHEN and CDR2 is SYDVKM in the germline V gene. The J segment lost 0 bases and the V segment lost 6 bases, leaving 1 base of the junction unmatched. The CDR3 has 13 amino acids.

The rearrangement uses TRBV7-6 and TRBJ2-2; no clear D. The CDR3 loop spans 14 amino acids. Germline CDR1 reads SGHVS; CDR2 reads FNYEAQ. Trimming removed 0 bases from V and 4 bases from J, with 6 bases in between. The CDR3 DNA reads as TGTGCCAGCAGCTTAGCCTTTACCACCGGGGAGCTGTTTTTT. Translation gives CASSLAFTTGELFF.

This clonotype has only a few counts. The rearrangement joins TRBV19 to TRBJ2-6; possibly TRBD2 for D (6 bases). The CDR3 is 17 residues long. CDR1 is LNHDA, CDR2 SQIVND, per germline (reference sequence). The V gene lost 7 bases and the J gene lost 0 bases, with 16 bases spanning the gap. This CDR3 is CASTRGRDYSGANVLTF. CDR3 DNA sequence: TGTGCCAGTACCCGGGGGAGAGACTACTCTGGGGCCAACGTCCTGACTTTC.

V usage is TRBV5-1 and J usage is TRBJ2-7; the match to TRBD1 covers 12 bases. Unmatched junction bases numbered 8, after V lost 5 bases and J lost 5 bases. CDR1 is SGHRS and CDR2 is YFSETQ in the germline V gene. The CDR3 covers 15 residues. The chain's CDR3 is CASSRSGTGGDEQYF. CDR3 in DNA: TGCGCCAGCAGTCGTTCCGGGACAGGGGGCGACGAGCAGTACTTC.

The sample holds many counts of this clonotype. The chain employs TRBV20-1 and TRBJ2-4; no reliable D call. The CDR3 consists of 12 residues. Per the germline V gene, CDR1 is DFQATT and CDR2 is SNEGSKA (reference sequence). V lost 6 bases and J 0 bases, leaving 6 bases between the germline ends. The CDR3 loop reads CSAGLAKNIQYF. The CDR3 nucleotides are TGCAGTGCGGGGTTAGCCAAAAACATTCAGTACTTC.

The chain recombines TRBV5-1 with TRBJ2-3; TRBD2 aligns across 11 bases. J was trimmed by 2 bases and V by 0 bases; bases with no gene match: 5. The CDR3 consists of 17 residues. CDR1 and CDR2 (germline): SGHRS, YFSETQ. CDR3 protein: CASSLAASGGNTDTQYF. CDR3 DNA: TGCGCCAGCAGCTTGGCGGCTAGCGGGGGGAACACAGATACGCAGTATTTT. Based on the CDR3 plus reference TRBV5-1 and TRBJ2-3, the full variable domain is KAGVTQTPRYLIKTRGQQVTLSCSPISGHRSVSWYQQTPGQGLQFLFEYFSETQRNKGNFPGRFSGRQFSNSRSEMNVSTLELGDSALYLCASSLAASGGNTDTQYFGPGTRLTVL.

This clonotype was observed many times. The chain recombines TRBV12-3 or TRBV12-4 with TRBJ1-1, with TRBD1 as a possible D gene (5 bases). Trimming removed 3 bases at V and 0 bases at J, with 8 bases between. The CDR3 extends over 14 amino acids. The CDR3 sequence is CASSFGALNTEAFF. DNA for the CDR3: TGTGCCAGCAGTTTTGGGGCGCTGAACACTGAAGCTTTCTTT.

This clonotype appeared many times. The chain links TRBV12-3 or TRBV12-4 to TRBJ2-5; D possibly corresponds to TRBD2 (6 bases). Trimming removed 6 bases from V and 1 base from J, with 15 bases in between. This CDR3 contains 15 residues. CDR3 protein: CASSRKTGGQETQYF. The DNA of the CDR3 is TGTGCCAGCAGCCGGAAGACCGGGGGCCAAGAGACCCAGTACTTC.

This clonotype was seen only a few times. The chain uses TRBV5-1 and TRBJ1-2; the match to TRBD1 covers 7 bases. The CDR3 contains 16 residues. The germline CDR1 and CDR2 sequences are SGHRS and YFSETQ. J lost 3 bases, V lost 4 bases, and 12 bases had no gene match. The CDR3, as DNA: TGCGCCAGCAGCCGACAGGGTGGGGTATTCGACTATGGCTACACCTTC. Amino acid sequence: CASSRQGGVFDYGYTF.

This clonotype was seen at least ten times. The V and J genes are TRBV27 and TRBJ2-6, with D perhaps TRBD1 (5 bases). Germline V gene lookup returns CDR1 MNHEY and CDR2 SMNVEV (reference sequence). The V end was cut by 8 bases, the J end by 0 bases, with 14 bases between. CDR3 length: 16 amino acids. In DNA, the CDR3 is TGTGCCAGCCGCTTACAGGCGTCCTCTGGGGCCAACGTCCTGACTTTC. Translating it yields CASRLQASSGANVLTF.

This chain connects TRBV10-3 to TRBJ2-4, with a possible D match to TRBD1 (6 bases). Germline V CDR1 and CDR2: ENHRY, SYGVKD. V lost 5 bases, J lost 0 bases, and 26 bases lay in between. The CDR3 runs 20 residues. CDR3 sequence reads: CAISYLSPGTYALAKNIQYF. The CDR3 DNA follows: TGTGCCATCAGTTACCTTTCGCCCGGGACATACGCTTTAGCCAAAAACATTCAGTACTTC.

This clonotype was counted between two and nine times. The chain carries TRBV29-1 and TRBJ2-1, with D possibly TRBD1 on 5 matching bases. CDR3 length: 13 residues. V lost 3 bases and J lost 5, with 11 bases in between. Germline V gene sequence: CDR1 SQVTM, CDR2 ANQGSEA. For the CDR3, the DNA is TGCAGCGTTGACCGTACGACAGACAATGAGCAGTTCTTC. Protein: CSVDRTTDNEQFF.

This clonotype was recorded many times. The chain has TRBV7-9 and TRBJ2-3; the match to TRBD1 covers 8 bases. CDR3 size: 15 residues. The germline CDR1 and CDR2 sequences are SEHNR and FQNEAQ (reference sequence). With V trimmed by 1 base and J by 3 bases, 3 bases remained unmatched. The CDR3 DNA reads as TGTGCCAGCAGCTTAGAAGGACAGGGAACAGATACGCAGTATTTT. This codes for CASSLEGQGTDTQYF.

This clonotype turned up a few times. This chain uses TRBV12-3 or TRBV12-4 with TRBJ1-5, with 8 bases aligning to TRBD1. The CDR3 is made up of 14 amino acids. Trimming at V came to 10 bases and at J to 5 bases, leaving 10 bases not matched to a gene. This CDR3 is CATTGGHSDQPQHF. CDR3 coding DNA: TGTGCCACCACAGGGGGGCACTCTGATCAGCCCCAGCATTTT.

This clonotype was observed at least ten times. The chain uses TRBV5-1 and TRBJ1-5, with D perhaps TRBD1 (5 bases). Germline assignment: CDR1 SGHRS and CDR2 YFSETQ. V was cut by 4 bases and J by 7 bases, with 15 bases left in between. CDR3 size: 14 residues. The CDR3 DNA reads as TGCGCCAGCAGCACCGAAGTGGGGGTCCAGCCCCAGCATTTT. It specifies CASSTEVGVQPQHF.

This clonotype appeared many times. J is TRBJ1-1 and V is TRBV21-1; whether TRBD1, the table's D call, matches the DNA was not checked. TRBV21-1 counts as a pseudogene. CDR3 length: 14 residues. The CDR3 sequence: CASGSMAGGLEAFF. CDR3 in DNA: TGTGCCAGCGGAAGTATGGCAGGGGGCTTAGAAGCTTTCTTT.

In its sample, this clonotype was seen many times. The chain recombines TRBV6-1 with TRBJ1-2; 8 bases map to TRBD1. Germline V lookup: CDR1 MNHNS, CDR2 SASEGT. There are 14 residues in the CDR3. The ends lost 6 bases at V and 7 bases at J; junction bases unmatched: 10. The CDR3 DNA follows: TGTGCCAGCAGATCCCGACAGGGGCAAGTTGGCTACACCTTC. Translation: CASRSRQGQVGYTF.

The sample holds a few counts of this clonotype. V is TRBV2 and J is TRBJ1-5; perhaps TRBD1 as D (5 bases). Germline assignment: CDR1 SNHLY and CDR2 FYNNEI. There are 14 residues in the CDR3. V lost 6 bases and J 2 bases, leaving 11 bases between the germline ends. The CDR3 protein is CASSTMGGNQPQHF. The CDR3 DNA is TGTGCCAGCAGCACTATGGGGGGCAATCAGCCCCAGCATTTT.

This clonotype was recorded many times. The V and J genes are TRBV6-5 and TRBJ2-5; D ambiguous. V dropped 5 bases and J dropped 0 bases, with 13 bases sitting between them. This CDR3 spans 15 amino acids. Looked up from germline, CDR1 is MNHEY and CDR2 is SVGAGI. CDR3 loop: CASSLSLTNQETQYF. DNA of the CDR3: TGTGCCAGCAGTCTAAGCCTAACCAACCAAGAGACCCAGTACTTC.

This clonotype was detected only a few times. The chain has TRBV4-2 and TRBJ2-1, with 11 bases identical to TRBD2. Germline CDR1 reads LGHNA; CDR2 reads YNFKEQ. V was clipped by 3 bases and J by 9 bases; unmatched bases: 7. This CDR3 spans 15 amino acids. The DNA for the CDR3 is TGTGCCAGCAGCCACAGTAGCGGGGGGGCCGGTGAGCAGTTCTTC. Protein product: CASSHSSGGAGEQFF.

This clonotype occurred many times. The chain uses TRBV5-1 and TRBJ2-1; tentative D call: TRBD2 (6 bases). Germline assignment: CDR1 SGHRS and CDR2 YFSETQ. V shed 0 bases and J shed 5 bases, with 6 bases lying between them. The CDR3 has 13 amino acids. The CDR3 DNA is TGCGCCAGCAGCTTGGGGGGGGACAATGAGCAGTTCTTC. Protein product: CASSLGGDNEQFF.

Only a few counts were recorded for this clonotype. The rearrangement uses TRBV28 and TRBJ1-5; 10 positions match TRBD1. The CDR3 has 15 amino acids. The V segment lost 7 bases and the J segment 9 bases; nucleotides outside the gene matches: 12. In germline, CDR1 is MDHEN, CDR2 SYDVKM. This CDR3 is CASTPFRGQGSPQHF. As DNA, the CDR3 is TGTGCCAGCACCCCATTCCGGGGACAGGGGTCGCCCCAGCATTTT.

This chain uses TRBV18 with TRBJ2-3; D is ambiguous. Germline CDR1 reads KGHSH; CDR2 reads LQKENI. The V end was cut by 2 bases, the J end by 6 bases, with 9 bases between. The CDR3 length is 13 residues. CDR3 amino acids: CASSPVVSDTQYF. The CDR3 DNA reads as TGTGCCAGCTCACCAGTGGTCTCTGATACGCAGTATTTT.